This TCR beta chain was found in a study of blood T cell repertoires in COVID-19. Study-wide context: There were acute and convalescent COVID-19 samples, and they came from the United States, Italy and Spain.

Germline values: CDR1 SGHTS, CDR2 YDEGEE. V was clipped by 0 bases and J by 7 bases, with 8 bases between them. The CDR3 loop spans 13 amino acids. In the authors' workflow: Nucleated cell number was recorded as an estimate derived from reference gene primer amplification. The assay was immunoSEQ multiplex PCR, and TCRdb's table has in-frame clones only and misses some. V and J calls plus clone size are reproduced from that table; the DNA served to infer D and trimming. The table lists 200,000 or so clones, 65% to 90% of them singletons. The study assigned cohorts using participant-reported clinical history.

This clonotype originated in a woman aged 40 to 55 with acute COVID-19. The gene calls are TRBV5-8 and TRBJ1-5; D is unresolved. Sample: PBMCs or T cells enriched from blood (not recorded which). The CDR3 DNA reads TGTGCCAGCAGCTTGGATGGGAGCCAGCCCCAGCATTTT. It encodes CASSLDGSQPQHF.